The clone carrying this TCR beta chain was seen only once. These data originate in a study of blood T cell repertoires in COVID-19. Study details: The United States, Italy and Spain supplied acute and convalescent COVID-19 samples. PBMCs, B-cell-depleted T cells, or T cells provided the cDNA or gDNA that made up the material.

Under the authors' procedure: Amplifying reference gene primers gave estimates of nucleated cell counts. TCRdb's copy holds only in-frame clones and misses some; the assay was immunoSEQ multiplex PCR. That table furnishes V, J and clone size, whereas the DNA furnished D and trimming. The table records tens of thousands of clones, roughly 76% of them present only once. V was shortened by 7 bases and J by 6 bases, with 25 bases between the two germline ends. This CDR3 has 17 residues. Germline V lookup: CDR1 MDHEN, CDR2 SYDVKM. The receptor's source is a woman between 65 and 79 years old with acute or convalescent COVID-19. The sample was peripheral blood. The chain links TRBV28 to TRBJ2-1; D is perhaps TRBD2 (6 bases). The CDR3 bases are TGTGCCAGCACCTTCCTTGGCGTAGGAGGGCCATTCAATGAGCAGTTCTTC. Its protein product is CASTFLGVGGPFNEQFF.